The clone carrying this T cell receptor beta chain was picked up many times. BIOMED2 TRB-A/B primer pools were used in multiplex TRB PCR. TCRdb analysed the multiplex PCR reads with MiXCR anew, one entry per CDR3 protein. Found here are about 15,000 distinct CDR3 sequences, 25% to 35% of them singletons; the top ten hold approximately 4.5%. The CDR3 is made up of 13 amino acids. Germline V gene data show CDR1 as SQVTM and CDR2 as ANQGSEA. The V end was cut by 4 bases, the J end by 0 bases, with 9 bases between. TRB was amplified from about 250-500 ng of blood genomic DNA. These data belong to a study of T and B cells in COVID-19 patients. Study at large: Peripheral blood came from COVID-19 patients with active infection or after recovery. Recovered patients mostly had mild to moderate COVID-19 managed as outpatients.

This chain connects TRBV29-1 to TRBJ1-1; D gene ambiguous. The sequence was obtained from a human donor who had recovered from COVID-19. Material for sequencing was blood. CDR3 sequence (DNA): TGCAGCGTTGTACAGCTTCTGAACACTGAAGCTTTCTTT. This encodes CSVVQLLNTEAFF.